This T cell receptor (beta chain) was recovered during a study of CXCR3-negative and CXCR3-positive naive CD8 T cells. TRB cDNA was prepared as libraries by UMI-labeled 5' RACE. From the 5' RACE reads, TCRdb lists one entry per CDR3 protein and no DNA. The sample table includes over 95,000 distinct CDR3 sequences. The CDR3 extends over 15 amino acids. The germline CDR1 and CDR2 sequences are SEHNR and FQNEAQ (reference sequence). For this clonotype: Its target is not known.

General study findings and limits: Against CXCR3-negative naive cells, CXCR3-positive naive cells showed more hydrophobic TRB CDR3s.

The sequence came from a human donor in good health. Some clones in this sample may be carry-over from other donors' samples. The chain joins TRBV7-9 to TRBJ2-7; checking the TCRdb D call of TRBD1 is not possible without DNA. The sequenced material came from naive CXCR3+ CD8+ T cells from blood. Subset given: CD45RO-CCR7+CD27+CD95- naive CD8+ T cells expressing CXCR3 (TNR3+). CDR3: CASSYRDRGIHEQYF.